The next 32 T cell receptor beta chains were all read from a single sample in a study of blood T cell repertoires in COVID-19. Clones were sequenced by immunoSEQ multiplex PCR, and TCRdb holds only the in-frame ones, with some missing. The sample holds under 300,000 clones, more than 85% seen once. The sequencing sample was made of peripheral blood. The receptor source for this set is a woman in her seventies with active or convalescent COVID-19.

This chain links TRBV24-1 with TRBJ1-2; tentatively, D is TRBD1 (6 bases). The CDR3 sequence is 15 residues long. V lost 2 bases, J lost 6 bases, and 15 bases lay in between. The V gene's germline CDR1 is KGHDR and CDR2 SFDVKD. DNA of the CDR3: TGTGCCACCAGTGATTCAAGAACAGGGAGGGATGGCTACACCTTC. Amino acid sequence: CATSDSRTGRDGYTF.

The rearrangement uses TRBV7-2 and TRBJ1-2, with TRBD1 identical over 9 bases. In germline, CDR1 is SGHTA, CDR2 FQGNSA. V trimming: 4 bases; J trimming: 7 bases; junction bases outside the gene matches: 7. There are 14 residues in the CDR3. CDR3 coding DNA: TGTGCCAGCAGCTCCCGACAGGGGGTGATTGGCTACACCTTC. It codes for CASSSRQGVIGYTF.

The chain uses TRBV19 and TRBJ1-6; 10 bases map to TRBD1. J was trimmed by 4 bases and V by 9 bases; bases with no gene match: 9. The CDR3 covers 16 residues. The germline gives CDR1 LNHDA, CDR2 SQIVND (reference sequence). DNA of the CDR3: TGTGCCAGCGAACCGACAGGGGGCATGTATAATTCACCCCTCCACTTT. Protein sequence: CASEPTGGMYNSPLHF. Full variable domain (outside the CDR3, taken from reference TRBV19 and TRBJ1-6): DGGITQSPKYLFRKEGQNVTLSCEQNLNHDAMYWYRQDPGQGLRLIYYSQIVNDFQKGDIAEGYSVSREKKESFPLTVTSAQKNPTAFYLCASEPTGGMYNSPLHFGNGTRLTVT.

This clone showed up just once. V gene TRBV18 combines with J gene TRBJ1-2, with TRBD1 identical over 7 bases. Unmatched junction bases numbered 4, after V lost 5 bases and J lost 7 bases. There are 12 residues in the CDR3. Germline CDR1 KGHSH, CDR2 LQKENI. DNA of the CDR3: TGTGCCAGCTCAGAACAGGGGCTTGGCTACACCTTC. Protein sequence: CASSEQGLGYTF.

The chain couples TRBV5-8 to TRBJ1-5; TRBD1 might be the D (6 bases). Germline values: CDR1 SGHTS, CDR2 YDEGEE. The CDR3 totals 15 residues. Deletions cut 0 bases from V and 3 bases from J, with 10 bases between. CDR3 nucleotide sequence: TGTGCCAGCAGCTTGGTGGCAGGGGTCAATCAGCCCCAGCATTTT. Translated, it gives CASSLVAGVNQPQHF.

This chain joins TRBV6-5 and TRBJ1-5, with 7 bases aligning to TRBD1. The V gene's germline CDR1 is MNHEY and CDR2 SVGAGI. The CDR3 has 14 residues. J was trimmed by 4 bases and V by 2 bases; bases with no gene match: 2. DNA for the CDR3: TGTGCCAGCAGTTACGCGGGACAGAATCAGCCCCAGCATTTT. It specifies CASSYAGQNQPQHF.

This clone was seen more than once but under ten times. The chain uses TRBV6-1 and TRBJ1-2; D is unclear. This CDR3 comprises 13 residues. Germline CDR1 is MNHNS and CDR2 is SASEGT. The V gene lost 3 bases and the J gene lost 4 bases, with 9 bases spanning the gap. CDR3 DNA sequence: TGTGCCAGCAGTGATAACGGAGCCTATGGCTACACCTTC. Its protein product is CASSDNGAYGYTF.

This chain links TRBV6-5 with TRBJ2-7; 7 positions match TRBD1. Per germline, CDR1 MNHEY and CDR2 SVGAGI. Losses at the gene ends were 4 bases for V and 9 bases for J; bases not matched to a gene: 3. This CDR3 is 11 amino acids long. The CDR3 nucleotides read TGTGCCAGCAGTTCGACAGGGTGGCAGTACTTC. As protein: CASSSTGWQYF.

The chain has TRBV21-1 and TRBJ2-7; the table gives TRBD1 as D, unverified against the DNA. TRBV21-1 is labeled a pseudogene. CDR3 length: 17 amino acids. CDR3 protein: CASSKGDRDPPSYEQYF. As DNA, the CDR3 is TGTGCCAGCAGCAAAGGGGACAGGGATCCCCCGAGCTACGAGCAGTACTTC.

In this sample, this clone turned up once. V gene TRBV24-1 combines with J gene TRBJ1-5, with TRBD1 matching 7 bases. Germline V lookup: CDR1 KGHDR, CDR2 SFDVKD. The CDR3 runs to 14 residues. Trimming removed 4 bases from V and 3 bases from J; junction bases left unmatched: 2. The CDR3 here is CATSEGQNNQPQHF. The CDR3 DNA sequence: TGTGCCACCAGTGAGGGACAGAACAATCAGCCCCAGCATTTT.

The V and J genes are TRBV29-1 and TRBJ2-2, with D possibly being TRBD2 (7 bases). CDR1 SQVTM and CDR2 ANQGSEA come from the germline V gene. The CDR3 contains 16 residues. CDR3 coding DNA: TGCATCCCCAAGCGGCGGGGGCTAAAAAATACCGGGGAGCTGTTTTTT. Translated: CIPKRRGLKNTGELFF.

In nucleotides, the CDR3 is TGCAGTGCTAGTTCCGTGGGGGGGCAAACAGATACGCAGTATTTT. Protein sequence: CSASSVGGQTDTQYF. V and J are TRBV20-1 and TRBJ2-3; tentatively, D is TRBD2 (7 bases). The CDR3 totals 15 residues. Germline CDR1 and CDR2: DFQATT and SNEGSKA (reference sequence). Deletions cut 3 bases from V and 3 bases from J, with 16 bases between.

The V call is TRBV5-1, the J call TRBJ1-2, with TRBD1 matching over 9 bases. The CDR3 runs to 14 residues. The V gene end was trimmed by 3 bases and the J gene end by 6 bases; junction bases not matched to a gene: 6. The germline V gene encodes CDR1 SGHRS and CDR2 YFSETQ. CDR3 residues: CASSYGQGRDGYTF. The DNA of the CDR3 is TGCGCCAGCAGCTATGGACAGGGGAGGGATGGCTACACCTTC.

The chain's CDR3 is CASSQATSGTGKYEQYF. DNA of the CDR3: TGTGCCAGCAGCCAAGCAACTTCGGGGACAGGGAAGTACGAGCAGTACTTC. The rearrangement links TRBV3-1 (or the pseudogene TRBV3-2) to TRBJ2-7; 9 bases agree with TRBD1. This CDR3 has 17 residues. V dropped 1 base and J dropped 4; count of bases not matched to a gene: 11. Germline values: CDR1 LGHDT, CDR2 YNNKEL (reference sequence).

This chain links TRBV5-6 with TRBJ2-7; 11 bases are a match to TRBD1. The CDR3 loop spans 14 amino acids. V was pared by 4 bases and J by 7 bases, with 7 bases of the junction left unmatched. Germline V gene lookup returns CDR1 SGHDT and CDR2 YYEEEE. The CDR3 DNA follows: TGTGCCAGCAGCCTCCGGGACAGGGGGAGTGAGCAGTACTTC. It yields the protein CASSLRDRGSEQYF.

The chain combines TRBV11-2 with TRBJ2-3; 8 nucleotides match TRBD2. Germline V gives CDR1 SGHAT, CDR2 FQNNGV. This CDR3 is 15 amino acids long. With V trimmed by 5 bases and J by 2 bases, 6 bases remained unmatched. CDR3 coding DNA: TGTGCCAGCAGCCCTAGGACTAGCCCCACAGATACGCAGTATTTT. Amino acid sequence: CASSPRTSPTDTQYF.

The chain recombines TRBV3-1 (or the pseudogene TRBV3-2) with TRBJ2-7; a possible D gene is TRBD2 (5 bases). This CDR3 has 14 amino acids. V lost 1 base and J lost 1, with 8 bases in between. Per the germline V gene, CDR1 is LGHDT and CDR2 is YNNKEL (reference sequence). The CDR3 DNA reads as TGTGCCAGCAGCCAAGCGCGAGGGTCCTACGAGCAGTACTTC. Its protein is CASSQARGSYEQYF.

The rearrangement joins TRBV9 to TRBJ2-2, with a possible D match to TRBD2 (6 bases). CDR3 length: 15 residues. CDR1 and CDR2 from the germline V gene are SGDLS and YYNGEE. V lost 0 bases and J lost 4, with 10 bases in between. DNA for the CDR3: TGTGCCAGCAGCGTAGTCGGGGGAGGCACCGGGGAGCTGTTTTTT. Protein sequence: CASSVVGGGTGELFF. Variable domain in full (rest from reference TRBV9 and TRBJ2-2): DSGVTQTPKHLITATGQRVTLRCSPRSGDLSVYWYQQSLDQGLQFLIQYYNGEERAKGNILERFSAQQFPDLHSELNLSSLELGDSALYFCASSVVGGGTGELFFGEGSRLTVL.

The V and J genes are TRBV6-5 and TRBJ1-1, with unresolved D. The CDR3 spans 13 residues. Germline lookup yields CDR1 MNHEY and CDR2 SVGAGI. Trimming removed 6 bases from V and 6 bases from J, with 14 bases in between. CDR3 sequence: CASRPPGTSEAFF. As DNA, the CDR3 is TGTGCCAGCAGACCCCCGGGAACGTCTGAAGCTTTCTTT.

The chain uses TRBV2 and TRBJ1-1; D is unresolved. The germline V and J ends were trimmed by 6 bases and 4 bases, with 12 bases remaining between them. Germline V lookup: CDR1 SNHLY, CDR2 FYNNEI. This CDR3 spans 13 amino acids. In DNA form, the CDR3 reads TGTGCCAGCAGCATACAAGGACTCACTGAAGCTTTCTTT. Its translation: CASSIQGLTEAFF.

V gene TRBV10-3 combines with J gene TRBJ2-1; D unresolved. The CDR3 runs 12 residues. Trimming stripped 2 bases from V and 7 bases from J, with 6 bases between. Germline V gene lookup returns CDR1 ENHRY and CDR2 SYGVKD. CDR3 sequence reads: CAISETGNEQFF. CDR3 sequence (DNA): TGTGCCATCAGTGAGACCGGGAATGAGCAGTTCTTC.

This chain joins TRBV29-1 and TRBJ2-5; 7 bases match TRBD2. Unmatched junction bases numbered 9, after V lost 7 bases and J lost 7 bases. Germline values: CDR1 SQVTM, CDR2 ANQGSEA. This CDR3 region has 12 residues. The CDR3 loop is CSANGGGGTQYF. As DNA, the CDR3 is TGCAGCGCTAATGGGGGGGGAGGGACCCAGTACTTC.

The chain is built from TRBV18 and TRBJ1-1; weak D call: TRBD1 (6 bases). The CDR3 runs 15 residues. Germline CDR1 is KGHSH and CDR2 is LQKENI. Trimming took 3 bases from V and 1 from J, leaving 12 bases between them. Here the CDR3 reads CASSPNGTPNTEAFF. As DNA, the CDR3 is TGTGCCAGCTCACCTAATGGGACACCGAACACTGAAGCTTTCTTT.

The rearrangement uses TRBV27 and TRBJ1-1; D unclear. Germline V CDR1 and CDR2: MNHEY, SMNVEV (reference sequence). CDR3 size: 16 residues. Trimming pared 3 bases from V and 0 bases from J, leaving 14 bases between. The CDR3, as DNA: TGTGCCAGCAGTTTCGGAGGGAGTGGGTTGAACACTGAAGCTTTCTTT. Translating it yields CASSFGGSGLNTEAFF.

The rearrangement joins TRBV5-1 to TRBJ1-2; 9 nucleotides align to TRBD1. The trim removed 0 bases at V and 13 bases at J, leaving 7 bases unmatched. The germline CDR1 and CDR2 sequences are SGHRS and YFSETQ. The CDR3 runs 13 residues. CDR3 region: CASSLEGQGLSTF. The DNA for the CDR3 is TGCGCCAGCAGCTTGGAAGGACAGGGGCTAAGCACCTTC. Looking up the rest from reference TRBV5-1 and TRBJ1-2 gives the full variable domain: KAGVTQTPRYLIKTRGQQVTLSCSPISGHRSVSWYQQTPGQGLQFLFEYFSETQRNKGNFPGRFSGRQFSNSRSEMNVSTLELGDSALYLCASSLEGQGLSTFGSGTRLTVV.

J is TRBJ1-2 and V is TRBV10-3; 7 bases match TRBD1. CDR3 length equals 16 residues. After removal of 7 bases from V and 8 bases from J, the junction contained 19 bases not matched to a gene. The germline gives CDR1 ENHRY, CDR2 SYGVKD. The DNA of the CDR3 is TGTGCCATCACCAAGGAGGGTGGCAGGGGGGATTACGGCTACACCTTC. As protein: CAITKEGGRGDYGYTF.

The sample holds a few counts of this clone. The chain is built from TRBV5-8 and TRBJ2-3; 7 bases are a match to TRBD2. Germline V gene data show CDR1 as SGHTS and CDR2 as YDEGEE. The CDR3 contains 15 residues. V shed 1 base and J 2 bases; nucleotides not matched to a gene: 4. In DNA, the CDR3 is TGTGCCAGCAGCTTGCCGGGGGGAGTCACAGATACGCAGTATTTT. It encodes CASSLPGGVTDTQYF.

To note about this clone: One junction end disagrees with the germline gene, perhaps due to a read error. V is TRBV18 and J is TRBJ2-4, with 9 bases matching TRBD1. Per the germline V gene, CDR1 is KGHSH and CDR2 is LQKENI. The CDR3 is made up of 15 amino acids. The CDR3 is CASSPTGPGTGSTHF. The DNA of the CDR3 is TGTGCCAGCTCACCCACGGGACCCGGGACAGGGTCGACTCACTTC.

V gene TRBV20-1 combines with J gene TRBJ1-5; no definite D call. The V end lost 4 bases, the J end lost 3 bases, and 13 bases lay between the germline ends. Per the germline V gene, CDR1 is DFQATT and CDR2 is SNEGSKA (reference sequence). The CDR3 is made up of 14 amino acids. CDR3 sequence (DNA): TGCAGTGCTACTGACACCGGACTCAATCAGCCCCAGCATTTT. It yields the protein CSATDTGLNQPQHF.

Points on this clone: The same CDR3 can be traced to other DNA sequences in this sample. The V and J genes are TRBV5-6 and TRBJ2-7, with TRBD1 as a possible D gene (7 bases). The CDR3 runs 15 residues. Trimming removed 4 bases at V and 1 base at J, with 15 bases between. Germline V CDR1 and CDR2: SGHDT, YYEEEE. CDR3 sequence: CASSRRGLRSYEQYF. The CDR3 DNA follows: TGTGCCAGCAGCCGGAGGGGGCTTCGATCCTACGAGCAGTACTTC. The variable domain in full, with the rest retrieved from reference TRBV5-6 and TRBJ2-7, is DAGVTQSPTHLIKTRGQQVTLRCSPKSGHDTVSWYQQALGQGPQFIFQYYEEEERQRGNFPDRFSGHQFPNYSSELNVNALLLGDSALYLCASSRRGLRSYEQYFGPGTRLTVT.

This chain links TRBV29-1 with TRBJ1-2, with D possibly TRBD1 on 5 matching bases. Germline V gene lookup returns CDR1 SQVTM and CDR2 ANQGSEA. This CDR3 has 13 residues. Between the trimmed V and J ends, which lost 6 bases and 6 bases, there was a span of 17 bases. CDR3 nucleotides: TGCAGCGTCCGACGGGTAGGGGAAAATGGCTACACCTTC. This gives the protein CSVRRVGENGYTF.

The chain recombines TRBV3-1 (or the pseudogene TRBV3-2) with TRBJ1-6; the match to TRBD1 covers 10 bases. This CDR3 spans 14 amino acids. V lost 6 bases, J lost 7 bases, and 3 bases stayed unmatched. Germline CDR1 LGHDT, CDR2 YNNKEL (reference sequence). The CDR3, as DNA: TGTGCCAGCAGTCTGGACAGGGGGAATTCACCCCTCCACTTT. This sequence encodes CASSLDRGNSPLHF.